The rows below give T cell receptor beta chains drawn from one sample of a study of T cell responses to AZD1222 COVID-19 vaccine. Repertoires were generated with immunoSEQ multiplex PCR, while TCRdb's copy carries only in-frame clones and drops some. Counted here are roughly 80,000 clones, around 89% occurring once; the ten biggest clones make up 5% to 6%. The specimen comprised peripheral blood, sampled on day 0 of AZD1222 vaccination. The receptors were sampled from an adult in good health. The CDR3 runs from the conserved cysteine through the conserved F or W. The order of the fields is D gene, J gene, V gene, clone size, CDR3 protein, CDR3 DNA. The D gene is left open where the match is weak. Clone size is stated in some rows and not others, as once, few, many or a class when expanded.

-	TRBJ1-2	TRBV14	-	CASSQEGQGIDYTF	TGTGCCAGCAGCCAAGAAGGGCAGGGGATCGACTACACCTTC
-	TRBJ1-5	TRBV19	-	CASSIGTRSNQPQHF	TGTGCCAGTAGTATCGGGACACGTAGCAATCAGCCCCAGCATTTT
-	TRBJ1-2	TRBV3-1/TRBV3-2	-	CASSADRIYYGYTF	TGTGCCAGCAGCGCCGACAGGATTTACTATGGCTACACCTTC
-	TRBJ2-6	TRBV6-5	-	CASSLGWSGANVLTF	TGTGCCAGCAGCCTGGGTTGGTCTGGGGCCAACGTCCTGACTTTC
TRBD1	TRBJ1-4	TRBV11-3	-	CASSSSGTGANEKLFF	TGTGCCAGCAGCTCATCCGGGACAGGGGCTAACGAAAAACTGTTTTTT
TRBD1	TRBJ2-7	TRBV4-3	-	CASSQLPGQGTYEQYF	TGCGCCAGCAGCCAACTCCCGGGACAGGGGACCTACGAGCAGTACTTC
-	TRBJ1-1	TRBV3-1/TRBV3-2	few	CASTTGVMNTEAFF	TGTGCCAGCACCACGGGAGTTATGAACACTGAAGCTTTCTTT
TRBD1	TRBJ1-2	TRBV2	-	CARIWDRGRKGYTF	TGTGCCAGGATCTGGGACAGGGGGAGGAAAGGCTACACCTTC
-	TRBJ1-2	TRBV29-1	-	CSVVYGFSYTF	TGCAGCGTTGTTTATGGGTTTAGCTACACCTTC
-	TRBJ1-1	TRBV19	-	CASSIVMGTTEAFF	TGTGCCAGTAGTATTGTCATGGGGACGACTGAAGCTTTCTTT
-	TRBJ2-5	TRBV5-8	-	CASSLAPGAETQYF	TGTGCCAGCAGCTTGGCCCCAGGGGCAGAGACCCAGTACTTC
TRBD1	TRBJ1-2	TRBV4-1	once	CASSQARDRANLRSGYTF	TGCGCCAGCAGCCAAGCTAGGGACAGGGCTAATCTCCGTTCGGGCTACACCTTC
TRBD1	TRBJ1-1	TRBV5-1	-	CATGQGISNTEAFF	TGCGCCACCGGACAGGGGATATCGAACACTGAAGCTTTCTTT
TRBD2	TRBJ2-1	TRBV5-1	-	CASSLLTSGGAYNEQFF	TGCGCCAGCAGCTTGTTGACTAGCGGGGGGGCCTACAATGAGCAGTTCTTC
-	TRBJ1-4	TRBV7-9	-	CASSDRGGEKLFF	TGTGCCAGCAGCGACCGTGGGGGGGAAAAACTGTTTTTT
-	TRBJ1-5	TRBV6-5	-	CASGQIVNQPQHF	TGTGCCAGCGGACAGATAGTAAATCAGCCCCAGCATTTT
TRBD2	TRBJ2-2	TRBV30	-	CAWSSGGGELFF	TGTGCCTGGAGTAGCGGGGGTGGGGAGCTGTTTTTT
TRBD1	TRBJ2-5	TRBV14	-	CASSQGWWTGGKETQYF	TGTGCCAGCAGCCAAGGATGGTGGACAGGGGGGAAAGAGACCCAGTACTTC
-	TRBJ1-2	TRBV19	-	CASSITGWSGYGYTF	TGTGCCAGTAGTATAACAGGGTGGTCTGGCTATGGCTACACCTTC